This TCR beta chain was profiled in a study of blood T cell repertoires in COVID-19. Study summary: From the United States, Italy and Spain came samples of acute and convalescent COVID-19. T cells, B-cell-depleted T cells, or PBMCs provided the cDNA or gDNA that served as material.

The recovered donors of Cohort 3 showed two negative PCRs, clearance, or symptom resolution. The data were produced by immunoSEQ multiplex PCR, yet TCRdb's version contains in-frame clones alone and is incomplete. The table includes approximately 130,000 clones, under 85% detected once. Germline CDR1 SGHRS, CDR2 YFSETQ. The CDR3 is made up of 15 amino acids. V lost 4 bases to trimming and J lost 2 bases, with 14 bases between them. The specimen was PBMCs or T cells enriched from blood (not recorded which). The sequence derives from a man aged 25 to 40 who had recovered from COVID-19. The chain carries TRBV5-1 and TRBJ2-3; weak D call: TRBD2 (5 bases). In DNA form, the CDR3 reads TGCGCCAGCAGCATGCCACTAGGTTCCACAGATACGCAGTATTTT. It is translated as CASSMPLGSTDTQYF.